Each of the 32 T cell receptor beta chains below was sequenced from the same sample in a study of cytomegalovirus exposure and HLA in healthy donors. The study ran its PCR with 60 Vbeta and 13 Jbeta primers. TCRdb keeps only in-frame clones here, not all; method: immunoSEQ multiplex PCR. The table records about 180,000 clones, 60% to 80% of them present only once. The specimen sequenced was PBMCs. The receptors were gathered from a middle-aged man in good health and CMV-seropositive.

The chain uses TRBV9 and TRBJ2-1, with D possibly being TRBD2 (6 bases). The CDR3 covers 14 residues. Germline CDR1 reads SGDLS; CDR2 reads YYNGEE. Trimming stripped 0 bases from V and 8 bases from J, with 12 bases between. CDR3 sequence: CASSVGTRGDEQFF. The CDR3 DNA reads as TGTGCCAGCAGCGTAGGGACCCGCGGGGATGAGCAGTTCTTC. The entire variable domain, with the rest obtained from reference TRBV9 and TRBJ2-1, is as follows: DSGVTQTPKHLITATGQRVTLRCSPRSGDLSVYWYQQSLDQGLQFLIQYYNGEERAKGNILERFSAQQFPDLHSELNLSSLELGDSALYFCASSVGTRGDEQFFGPGTRLTVL.

V is TRBV11-2 and J is TRBJ1-5; 8 bases match TRBD1. The V segment lost 5 bases and the J segment 5 bases; nucleotides outside the gene matches: 2. The CDR3 spans 13 residues. Germline V lookup: CDR1 SGHAT, CDR2 FQNNGV. The DNA for the CDR3 is TGTGCCAGCAGCCGACAGGGGTATCAGCCCCAGCATTTT. It yields the protein CASSRQGYQPQHF.

There are a few counts of this clone. The chain carries TRBV10-3 and TRBJ2-7, with D possibly being TRBD1 (6 bases). Germline V gives CDR1 ENHRY, CDR2 SYGVKD. This CDR3 spans 12 amino acids. Trimming removed 7 bases from V and 4 bases from J, with 11 bases in between. Here the CDR3 reads CAIMTQGYEQYF. In DNA form, the CDR3 reads TGTGCCATCATGACACAGGGATACGAGCAGTACTTC.

This chain connects TRBV5-1 to TRBJ2-1; 9 bases align to TRBD1. Germline CDR1 is SGHRS and CDR2 is YFSETQ. The trim removed 4 bases at V and 5 bases at J, leaving 10 bases unmatched. The CDR3 runs 16 residues. The CDR3 is CASSRMPGQGDNEQFF. DNA of the CDR3: TGCGCCAGCAGCAGAATGCCGGGACAGGGAGACAATGAGCAGTTCTTC. Using reference TRBV5-1 and TRBJ2-1 for the parts outside the CDR3, the full variable domain is KAGVTQTPRYLIKTRGQQVTLSCSPISGHRSVSWYQQTPGQGLQFLFEYFSETQRNKGNFPGRFSGRQFSNSRSEMNVSTLELGDSALYLCASSRMPGQGDNEQFFGPGTRLTVL.

The chain has TRBV6-1 and TRBJ2-7; perhaps TRBD1 as D (5 bases). Germline loops: CDR1 MNHNS, CDR2 SASEGT. Trimming took 4 bases from V and 1 from J, leaving 20 bases between them. The CDR3 totals 17 residues. The chain's CDR3 is CASSGRQRTQQSYEQYF. CDR3 nucleotides: TGTGCCAGCAGTGGCCGACAGCGTACCCAACAATCCTACGAGCAGTACTTC.

This clone came up a few times. J is TRBJ2-1 and V is TRBV4-1, with 12 bases identical to TRBD2. V dropped 5 bases and J dropped 6; count of bases not matched to a gene: 8. The CDR3 is 16 residues long. Germline loops: CDR1 MGHRA, CDR2 YSYEKL. CDR3 bases: TGCGCCAGCAGCGGGACTAGCGGGTTCGCGGGCAATGAGCAGTTCTTC. It yields the protein CASSGTSGFAGNEQFF.

The chain links TRBV18 to TRBJ2-1, with TRBD1 identical over 10 bases. The germline V gene encodes CDR1 KGHSH and CDR2 LQKENI. V shed 6 bases, J shed 6 bases, and the junction held 8 bases outside the gene matches. The CDR3 spans 15 residues. This CDR3 is CASSLTGQGINEQFF. The DNA of the CDR3 is TGTGCCAGCTCGCTAACGGGACAGGGGATCAATGAGCAGTTCTTC. Together with reference TRBV18 and TRBJ2-1, the CDR3 gives the full variable domain: NAGVMQNPRHLVRRRGQEARLRCSPMKGHSHVYWYRQLPEEGLKFMVYLQKENIIDESGMPKERFSAEFPKEGPSILRIQQVVRGDSAAYFCASSLTGQGINEQFFGPGTRLTVL.

The J gene is TRBJ2-2, the V gene TRBV10-3; 10 nucleotides match TRBD1. The ends lost 4 bases at V and 2 bases at J; junction bases unmatched: 4. The CDR3 sequence is 16 residues long. CDR1 and CDR2 (germline): ENHRY, SYGVKD. CDR3 in amino acids: CAISARDRGNTGELFF. As DNA, the CDR3 is TGTGCCATCAGTGCGCGGGACAGGGGTAACACCGGGGAGCTGTTTTTT.

The chain is built from TRBV6-5 and TRBJ2-1; 16 bases line up with TRBD2. There are 15 residues in the CDR3. CDR1 and CDR2 (germline): MNHEY, SVGAGI. V lost 5 bases and J lost 13; bases outside the gene matches: 8. The CDR3 region has the DNA TGTGCCAGCAGTCCACCGGGACTAGCGGGAGGGGGACAGTTCTTC. Residues: CASSPPGLAGGGQFF.

The V call is TRBV18, the J call TRBJ2-1, with TRBD2 matching 10 bases. The V gene end was trimmed by 0 bases and the J gene end by 15 bases; junction bases not matched to a gene: 14. The germline V gene has CDR1 KGHSH and CDR2 LQKENI. CDR3 length equals 16 residues. The CDR3 coding sequence is TGTGCCAGCTCACCACCCGGGGCAAGCGGGGGGGTCCCGCCGTTCTTC. Protein sequence: CASSPPGASGGVPPFF.

This sequence joins TRBV28 and TRBJ2-5; TRBD2 matches at 7 bases. V trimming: 2 bases; J trimming: 5 bases; junction bases outside the gene matches: 11. Germline CDR1 and CDR2: MDHEN and SYDVKM. CDR3 length: 16 residues. The CDR3 is CASSLRSAGDVETQYF. The CDR3 DNA follows: TGTGCCAGCAGTTTACGCTCCGCGGGAGATGTGGAGACCCAGTACTTC.

This rearrangement joins TRBV28 to TRBJ1-3; 9 positions match TRBD1. J was trimmed by 3 bases and V by 2 bases; bases with no gene match: 5. This CDR3 is built from 16 residues. Per the germline V gene, CDR1 is MDHEN and CDR2 is SYDVKM. This chain's CDR3 is CASSLTSDRGGNTIYF. DNA for the CDR3: TGTGCCAGCAGTTTAACCTCGGACAGGGGTGGAAACACCATATATTTT.

This chain links TRBV19 with TRBJ2-5; 10 bases line up with TRBD2. The CDR3 is 15 residues long. The V gene end was trimmed by 5 bases and the J gene end by 0 bases; junction bases not matched to a gene: 3. Germline assignment: CDR1 LNHDA and CDR2 SQIVND (reference sequence). CDR3 residues: CASSETSGYQETQYF. The CDR3, as DNA: TGTGCCAGTAGTGAGACTAGCGGGTACCAAGAGACCCAGTACTTC.

The chain combines TRBV13 with TRBJ2-6; D is unclear. The CDR3 runs to 15 residues. Trimming stripped 2 bases from V and 4 bases from J, with 9 bases between. CDR1 is PRHDT and CDR2 is FYEKMQ in the germline V gene (reference sequence). CDR3 residues: CASSLSRRGANVLTF. The CDR3 DNA reads TGTGCCAGCAGCTTATCTAGACGAGGGGCCAACGTCCTGACTTTC.

The J gene is TRBJ2-5, the V gene TRBV9; 11 positions agree with TRBD2. With 2 bases clipped from V and 5 bases from J, the junction kept 5 bases outside the gene matches. Germline-derived CDR1 and CDR2 are SGDLS and YYNGEE. The CDR3 is made up of 15 amino acids. The CDR3 region is CASSVSGRAEETQYF. For the CDR3, the DNA is TGTGCCAGCAGCGTTAGCGGGAGGGCCGAGGAGACCCAGTACTTC. Based on the CDR3 plus reference TRBV9 and TRBJ2-5, the full variable domain is DSGVTQTPKHLITATGQRVTLRCSPRSGDLSVYWYQQSLDQGLQFLIQYYNGEERAKGNILERFSAQQFPDLHSELNLSSLELGDSALYFCASSVSGRAEETQYFGPGTRLLVL.

The chain uses TRBV10-1 and TRBJ2-7; TRBD2 aligns across 9 bases. Looked up from germline, CDR1 is WNHNN and CDR2 is SYGVQD (reference sequence). The CDR3 is 15 amino acids. V gave up 5 bases and J gave up 3 bases; unmatched junction bases: 8. CDR3 sequence reads: CASSPLAGEGYEQYF. The CDR3 region has the DNA TGCGCCAGCAGTCCGTTAGCGGGAGAGGGCTACGAGCAGTACTTC.

The rearrangement uses TRBV4-1 and TRBJ2-7, with 7 bases fitting TRBD1. The junction had 8 bases not matched to a gene; V was cut back by 0 bases and J by 3 bases. CDR1 and CDR2 (germline): MGHRA, YSYEKL. There are 16 residues in the CDR3. Here the CDR3 reads CASSQDRDSWLYEQYF. The CDR3 nucleotides read TGCGCCAGCAGCCAAGACAGGGACAGCTGGCTCTACGAGCAGTACTTC.

J is TRBJ1-1 and V is TRBV7-6; 9 nucleotides line up with TRBD1. CDR1 is SGHVS, CDR2 FNYEAQ, per germline. CDR3 length: 16 amino acids. After removal of 5 bases from V and 0 bases from J, the junction contained 7 bases not matched to a gene. CDR3 DNA: TGTGCCAGCAGCCAGATGGGACAGGGCTTGAACACTGAAGCTTTCTTT. Translated: CASSQMGQGLNTEAFF. The complete variable domain, with remaining parts taken from reference TRBV7-6 and TRBJ1-1, reads GAGVSQSPRYKVTKRGQDVALRCDPISGHVSLYWYRQALGQGPEFLTYFNYEAQQDKSGLPNDRFSAERPEGSISTLTIQRTEQRDSAMYRCASSQMGQGLNTEAFFGQGTRLTVV.

This clone was recorded once. The chain recombines TRBV5-6 with TRBJ2-1; possibly TRBD1 for D (5 bases). The CDR3 runs to 15 residues. V was pared by 1 base and J by 6 bases, with 14 bases between. Germline V CDR1 and CDR2: SGHDT, YYEEEE. The CDR3 sequence: CASSLYAGYRNEQFF. The CDR3, as DNA: TGTGCCAGCAGCTTGTACGCAGGGTACCGCAATGAGCAGTTCTTC.

The chain's CDR3 is CASSEITGGEQYF. The CDR3 DNA follows: TGTGCCAGCAGTGAGATCACAGGGGGCGAGCAGTACTTC. This chain links TRBV2 with TRBJ2-7, with 8 bases identical to TRBD1. This CDR3 contains 13 residues. Germline V gene lookup returns CDR1 SNHLY and CDR2 FYNNEI. The ends lost 3 bases at V and 6 bases at J; junction bases unmatched: 4.

The chain carries TRBV25-1 and TRBJ2-5; possibly TRBD1 for D (6 bases). CDR3 length: 16 amino acids. Trimming cost V 4 bases and J 2 bases, with 17 bases left between them. Germline CDR1 is MGHDK and CDR2 is SYGVNS. CDR3 loop: CASSGGYDRRQETQYF. The CDR3 DNA reads as TGTGCCAGCAGTGGGGGTTATGACAGGAGGCAAGAGACCCAGTACTTC.

The chain recombines TRBV30 with TRBJ1-1, with D hard to call. Looked up from germline, CDR1 is GTSNPN and CDR2 is SVGIG (reference sequence). Trimming stripped 0 bases from V and 6 bases from J, with 8 bases between. The CDR3 totals 12 residues. CDR3 residues: CAWSVSSAEAFF. Written as DNA, the CDR3 is TGTGCCTGGAGTGTATCGTCGGCTGAAGCTTTCTTT.

V usage is TRBV4-1 and J usage is TRBJ2-2; 13 bases map to TRBD2. With 3 bases clipped from V and 5 bases from J, the junction kept 0 bases outside the gene matches. Germline lookup yields CDR1 MGHRA and CDR2 YSYEKL. The CDR3 covers 15 residues. CDR3 nucleotides: TGCGCCAGCAGCCAGGGACTAGCGGGAACCGGGGAGCTGTTTTTT. This translates into CASSQGLAGTGELFF.

The chain recombines TRBV5-4 with TRBJ2-1; maybe TRBD2 (6 bases). The V end was cut by 0 bases, the J end by 4 bases, with 11 bases between. This CDR3 has 15 residues. The germline V gene has CDR1 SGHNT and CDR2 YYREEE (reference sequence). CDR3 protein: CASSLDGGKYNEQFF. For the CDR3, the DNA is TGTGCCAGCAGCTTGGACGGCGGGAAGTACAATGAGCAGTTCTTC.

Comments on this clone: At one of its ends the junction is not consistent with the germline gene, which may arise from a read error. CDR3 in amino acids: CASSLGGAGANGLTF. CDR3 sequence (DNA): TGCGCCAGCAGCTTGGGGGGCGCTGGGGCCAACGGCCTGACTTTC. The chain recombines TRBV5-1 with TRBJ2-6; TRBD1 might be the D (5 bases). The CDR3 is made up of 15 amino acids. Germline-derived CDR1 and CDR2 are SGHRS and YFSETQ.

The chain carries TRBV19 and TRBJ1-2; TRBD1 matches at 8 bases. The germline V gene has CDR1 LNHDA and CDR2 SQIVND (reference sequence). The CDR3 loop spans 15 amino acids. V was pared by 2 bases and J by 3 bases, with 5 bases of the junction left unmatched. DNA for the CDR3: TGTGCCAGTAGTATATGGACAGGGAGGGACTATGGCTACACCTTC. It is translated as CASSIWTGRDYGYTF.

The V call is TRBV5-1, the J call TRBJ2-5; a weak D match, TRBD1 (5 bases). Germline V gives CDR1 SGHRS, CDR2 YFSETQ. Between the trimmed V and J ends, which lost 4 bases and 2 bases, there was a span of 9 bases. This CDR3 is 13 amino acids long. DNA for the CDR3: TGCGCCAGCAGCCCAGGGCCACAAGAGACCCAGTACTTC. Its protein is CASSPGPQETQYF.

The V gene is TRBV11-3, the J gene TRBJ2-3; TRBD1 might be the D (6 bases). V lost 5 bases and J 3 bases, leaving 9 bases between the germline ends. Per the germline V gene, CDR1 is SGHNT and CDR2 is YENEEA. The CDR3 runs to 13 residues. The CDR3 region has the DNA TGTGCCAGCAGCATCCAGGGGACAGATACGCAGTATTTT. Protein sequence: CASSIQGTDTQYF.

The gene calls are TRBV28 and TRBJ2-3, with TRBD2 matching over 10 bases. With V trimmed by 2 bases and J by 1 base, 3 bases remained unmatched. There are 16 residues in the CDR3. Germline CDR1 is MDHEN and CDR2 is SYDVKM. CDR3 DNA sequence: TGTGCCAGCAGTTTAGTAGCGGGAGGAGGCACAGATACGCAGTATTTT. Amino acids: CASSLVAGGGTDTQYF.

The table lists this clone with a count of one. This chain links TRBV6-6 with TRBJ1-1, with D possibly matching TRBD1 (6 bases). V dropped 5 bases and J dropped 9 bases, with 13 bases sitting between them. The CDR3 consists of 12 residues. Germline V gene lookup returns CDR1 MNHNY and CDR2 SVGAGI (reference sequence). CDR3 region: CASSTRQDQAFF. CDR3 nucleotides: TGTGCCAGCAGTACTCGACAGGACCAAGCTTTCTTT.

This clone came up a few times. The genes are TRBV11-3 and TRBJ2-1, with 10 bases fitting TRBD2. The CDR3 has 14 amino acids. The ends lost 1 base at V and 7 bases at J; junction bases unmatched: 1. Germline CDR1 is SGHNT and CDR2 is YENEEA. CDR3 coding DNA: TGTGCCAGCAGCTTAGCGGGACTAGCGAATGAGCAGTTCTTC. Translated, it gives CASSLAGLANEQFF.

The chain employs TRBV18 and TRBJ2-5; D not certain. Germline assignment: CDR1 KGHSH and CDR2 LQKENI. The CDR3 has 12 residues. V was clipped by 3 bases and J by 4 bases, with 6 bases between them. This chain's CDR3 is CASSPQSETQYF. The CDR3 DNA sequence: TGTGCCAGCTCACCTCAATCAGAGACCCAGTACTTC. The whole variable domain, remainder taken from reference TRBV18 and TRBJ2-5, is NAGVMQNPRHLVRRRGQEARLRCSPMKGHSHVYWYRQLPEEGLKFMVYLQKENIIDESGMPKERFSAEFPKEGPSILRIQQVVRGDSAAYFCASSPQSETQYFGPGTRLLVL.